These 30 T cell receptor beta chains were all obtained from the same sample, sequenced in a study of blood T cell repertoires in COVID-19. Profiled with immunoSEQ multiplex PCR; TCRdb holds only in-frame clones, not every one. Of roughly 280,000 clones in the sample, around 88% were seen once. The sample taken for sequencing was peripheral blood. The source is a man aged 25 to 40 with active or convalescent COVID-19.

Only a few counts were recorded for this clone. J is TRBJ1-1 and V is TRBV4-2; D perhaps matches TRBD1 (6 bases). Trimming pared 1 base from V and 4 bases from J, leaving 16 bases between. This CDR3 is 16 amino acids long. Germline loops: CDR1 LGHNA, CDR2 YNFKEQ. The CDR3 nucleotides are TGTGCCAGCAGCCAAGGGGTAGGGGGTTTGGGCACTGAAGCTTTCTTT. Amino acid sequence: CASSQGVGGLGTEAFF.

The chain joins TRBV15 to TRBJ2-5, with TRBD1 matching over 9 bases. Germline values: CDR1 LNHNV, CDR2 YYDKDF (reference sequence). This CDR3 region has 17 residues. V was pared by 3 bases and J by 2 bases, with 10 bases of the junction left unmatched. CDR3 sequence reads: CATSRGRGQGIQETQYF. The CDR3, as DNA: TGTGCCACCAGCAGGGGCCGAGGACAGGGGATACAAGAGACCCAGTACTTC.

The chain carries TRBV5-4 and TRBJ2-1; D might be TRBD1 (6 bases). This CDR3 is built from 13 residues. V lost 3 bases and J 6 bases, leaving 10 bases between the germline ends. Germline loops: CDR1 SGHNT, CDR2 YYREEE (reference sequence). The DNA of the CDR3 is TGTGCCAGCAGCTCCGGGACAATCAATGAGCAGTTCTTC. It codes for CASSSGTINEQFF.

The chain recombines TRBV10-2 with TRBJ2-7; D is perhaps TRBD2 (6 bases). V lost 8 bases and J 0 bases, leaving 17 bases between the germline ends. Germline V gives CDR1 WSHSY, CDR2 SAAADI. There are 15 residues in the CDR3. CDR3 amino acids: CASSQTGVSSYEQYF. The CDR3 bases are TGCGCCAGCTCTCAAACGGGGGTGTCCTCCTACGAGCAGTACTTC.

J is TRBJ2-3 and V is TRBV2; 10 positions agree with TRBD2. The V gene's germline CDR1 is SNHLY and CDR2 FYNNEI. The CDR3 is made up of 15 amino acids. Germline trimming cut 9 bases from V and 3 bases from J; bases unmatched to any gene: 9. Here the CDR3 DNA reads TGTGCCAGGGGTTCTCTAGCGGGGGTAACAGATACGCAGTATTTT. Amino acids: CARGSLAGVTDTQYF. The full variable domain, its missing parts supplied by reference TRBV2 and TRBJ2-3, is EPEVTQTPSHQVTQMGQEVILRCVPISNHLYFYWYRQILGQKVEFLVSFYNNEISEKSEIFDDQFSVERPDGSNFTLKIRSTKLEDSAMYFCARGSLAGVTDTQYFGPGTRLTVL.

The chain employs TRBV7-3 and TRBJ2-1, with 8 positions matching TRBD2. The V gene's germline CDR1 is SGHTA and CDR2 FQGTGA. The CDR3 runs 13 residues. With 5 bases clipped from V and 15 bases from J, the junction kept 12 bases outside the gene matches. Here the CDR3 reads CASSHGGEGSRFF. CDR3 sequence (DNA): TGTGCCAGCAGCCACGGGGGGGAAGGTAGTCGGTTCTTC.

The chain combines TRBV6-6 with TRBJ1-1; D remains ambiguous. CDR1 is MNHNY, CDR2 SVGAGI, per germline (reference sequence). The CDR3 totals 15 residues. Trimming left V 2 bases short and J 10 bases short, with 20 bases between. The CDR3 DNA reads as TGTGCCAGCAGTTACAATCGAGCCCTAGCGGATGGAGCTTTCTTT. This codes for CASSYNRALADGAFF.

This rearrangement joins TRBV19 to TRBJ1-1, with D tentatively TRBD1 (5 bases). V gave up 5 bases and J gave up 2 bases, with 9 bases separating them. CDR3 length: 13 amino acids. Germline V lookup: CDR1 LNHDA, CDR2 SQIVND (reference sequence). Here the CDR3 DNA reads TGTGCCAGTAGTTCCGGGGGAAACACTGAAGCTTTCTTT. Its translation is CASSSGGNTEAFF.

The chain employs TRBV14 and TRBJ2-5; 9 bases match TRBD2. This CDR3 region has 15 residues. V shed 2 bases and J 4 bases; nucleotides not matched to a gene: 5. Germline CDR1 reads SGHDN; CDR2 reads FVKESK. The CDR3 DNA sequence: TGTGCCAGCAGCCAACAGATAGCGGGGGTAGAGACCCAGTACTTC. Protein sequence: CASSQQIAGVETQYF.

The chain has TRBV27 and TRBJ1-2; a possible D gene is TRBD1 (5 bases). Trimming stripped 6 bases from V and 0 bases from J, with 23 bases between. The CDR3 is 18 residues long. Per germline, CDR1 MNHEY and CDR2 SMNVEV (reference sequence). DNA for the CDR3: TGTGCCAGCAGCCTCCTGGGGGGGGATCCCCTTCCTAACTATGGCTACACCTTC. Protein: CASSLLGGDPLPNYGYTF.

V gene TRBV9 combines with J gene TRBJ2-3; a possible D gene is TRBD2 (5 bases). The V gene's germline CDR1 is SGDLS and CDR2 YYNGEE. This CDR3 contains 13 residues. Trimming shortened V by 4 bases and J by 2 bases, and 8 bases separated the two germline ends. The CDR3 sequence: CASSPGFTDTQYF. In DNA form, the CDR3 reads TGTGCCAGCAGCCCGGGGTTCACAGATACGCAGTATTTT.

A single count supports this clone. This rearrangement joins TRBV6-1 to TRBJ1-2; D is ambiguous. Germline CDR1 and CDR2: MNHNS and SASEGT. V lost 3 bases and J 2 bases, leaving 10 bases between the germline ends. The CDR3 totals 14 residues. CDR3 coding DNA: TGTGCCAGCAGTGAGGTAGAGGGAAACTATGGCTACACCTTC. Protein product: CASSEVEGNYGYTF.

The V call is TRBV7-8, the J call TRBJ2-1, with a tentative D call TRBD2 (5 bases). CDR1 SGHVS and CDR2 FQNEAQ come from the germline V gene. V was trimmed by 0 bases and J by 8 bases, leaving 5 bases between them. This CDR3 has 12 amino acids. This CDR3 reads CASSLALDEQFF. Here the CDR3 DNA reads TGTGCCAGCAGCTTAGCACTAGATGAGCAGTTCTTC.

The chain uses TRBV27 and TRBJ2-5; unclear D gene. The germline V gene has CDR1 MNHEY and CDR2 SMNVEV (reference sequence). The CDR3 loop spans 13 amino acids. V was trimmed by 0 bases and J by 2 bases, leaving 4 bases between them. The CDR3: CASSLSRQETQYF. The CDR3 DNA follows: TGTGCCAGCAGTTTATCTCGGCAAGAGACCCAGTACTTC.

The rearrangement links TRBV19 to TRBJ1-5; D call uncertain. The germline V gene encodes CDR1 LNHDA and CDR2 SQIVND (reference sequence). This CDR3 spans 17 amino acids. V was shortened by 9 bases and J by 0 bases, with 21 bases between the two germline ends. CDR3 bases: TGTGCCAGCCGAGCAAGTGAGGTTGGCTATAGCAATCAGCCCCAGCATTTT. It translates to CASRASEVGYSNQPQHF.

This chain's CDR3 is CSVYSGGSYNEQFF. CDR3 DNA sequence: TGCAGCGTTTACTCAGGGGGCTCCTACAATGAGCAGTTCTTC. The chain uses TRBV29-1 and TRBJ2-1; 7 nucleotides match TRBD1. This CDR3 comprises 14 residues. Germline V gene lookup returns CDR1 SQVTM and CDR2 ANQGSEA. The V segment lost 5 bases and the J segment 0 bases; nucleotides outside the gene matches: 4.

The genes are TRBV5-1 and TRBJ2-5; a weak D match, TRBD1 (7 bases). The CDR3 sequence is 16 residues long. Germline V gene lookup returns CDR1 SGHRS and CDR2 YFSETQ. Trimming cost V 3 bases and J 0 bases, with 15 bases left between them. The CDR3 nucleotides read TGCGCCAGCAGCTATGGGGCAGGGGGGTACCAAGAGACCCAGTACTTC. Amino acids: CASSYGAGGYQETQYF.

The chain has TRBV5-4 and TRBJ1-1, with D possibly matching TRBD1 (5 bases). Per the germline V gene, CDR1 is SGHNT and CDR2 is YYREEE (reference sequence). The CDR3 is 15 amino acids. V was pared by 1 base and J by 1 base, with 11 bases between. The CDR3 DNA follows: TGTGCCAGCAGCTTGATGCAGGGTGGGAACACTGAAGCTTTCTTT. This translates into CASSLMQGGNTEAFF.

The chain recombines TRBV7-2 with TRBJ1-1, with D maybe TRBD1 (5 bases). This CDR3 contains 16 residues. CDR1 and CDR2 from the germline V gene are SGHTA and FQGNSA. With 4 bases removed from V and 4 bases from J, the gap between germline ends came to 19 bases. DNA for the CDR3: TGTGCCAGCAGCTACTACCCCAGGGAAGGAAGCACTGAAGCTTTCTTT. It codes for CASSYYPREGSTEAFF.

In its sample, this clone was seen once. The V and J genes are TRBV5-1 and TRBJ2-5; TRBD2 aligns across 8 bases. Looked up from germline, CDR1 is SGHRS and CDR2 is YFSETQ. The V and J ends lost 0 bases and 5 bases, in that order; junction bases with no gene match: 6. The CDR3 totals 15 residues. CDR3: CASSLVSGEGETQYF. The CDR3 DNA sequence: TGCGCCAGCAGCTTGGTTAGCGGGGAGGGCGAGACCCAGTACTTC.

This clone is a singleton in its sample. The genes are TRBV6-5 and TRBJ2-3, with 7 nucleotides matching TRBD2. The CDR3 spans 12 residues. The germline V gene has CDR1 MNHEY and CDR2 SVGAGI. V shed 8 bases, J shed 2 bases, and the junction held 1 base outside the gene matches. CDR3 region: CASRGVTDTQYF. CDR3 DNA sequence: TGTGCCAGCCGGGGGGTCACAGATACGCAGTATTTT.

In DNA form, the CDR3 reads TGCGCCAGCAGTGCTTTTTCGGCGGGGGGGAACGAAAGCACAGATACGCAGTATTTT. Translating gives CASSAFSAGGNESTDTQYF. This chain uses TRBV10-2 with TRBJ2-3; TRBD2 matches at 9 bases. The CDR3 runs to 19 residues. Germline lookup yields CDR1 WSHSY and CDR2 SAAADI. J lost 0 bases, V lost 4 bases, and 14 bases had no gene match.

DNA for the CDR3: TGTGCCAGCAGTGATGCTAGCGGGCGCTACGAGCAGTACTTC. This gives the protein CASSDASGRYEQYF. The rearrangement joins TRBV2 to TRBJ2-7; 8 nucleotides match TRBD2. CDR1 is SNHLY and CDR2 is FYNNEI in the germline V gene. CDR3 length equals 14 residues. The trim removed 3 bases at V and 3 bases at J, leaving 4 bases unmatched.

This chain joins TRBV4-3 and TRBJ1-2; tentatively, D is TRBD1 (6 bases). The CDR3 contains 18 residues. CDR1 is LGHNA, CDR2 YSLEER, per germline. Trimming removed 1 base from V and 8 bases from J, with 26 bases in between. CDR3 residues: CASSQGFASGAQKRGYTF. The CDR3 DNA reads TGCGCCAGCAGCCAAGGGTTTGCATCAGGGGCGCAGAAAAGAGGCTACACCTTC.

This chain joins TRBV19 and TRBJ2-7, with a weak D call TRBD2 (6 bases). The V gene lost 5 bases and the J gene lost 4 bases, with 21 bases spanning the gap. This CDR3 has 16 amino acids. Germline loops: CDR1 LNHDA, CDR2 SQIVND (reference sequence). The CDR3 DNA is TGTGCCAGTAGTGTTCCGGGGGTGGGGAGCGGTTACGAGCAGTACTTC. Translating it yields CASSVPGVGSGYEQYF.

This chain uses TRBV6-2 or TRBV6-3 with TRBJ2-1; maybe TRBD2 (7 bases). Trimming shortened V by 4 bases and J by 7 bases, and 17 bases separated the two germline ends. CDR1 MNHEY and CDR2 SVGEGT come from the germline V gene. This CDR3 is built from 15 residues. This CDR3 reads CASSSFAGEGNEQFF. The CDR3 DNA is TGTGCCAGCAGTTCCTTCGCAGGGGAGGGGAATGAGCAGTTCTTC.

The genes are TRBV7-9 and TRBJ1-2; no definite D call. With 5 bases removed from V and 2 bases from J, the gap between germline ends came to 12 bases. The CDR3 extends over 14 amino acids. Germline V gene data show CDR1 as SEHNR and CDR2 as FQNEAQ (reference sequence). CDR3 residues: CASSPVTTNYGYTF. DNA for the CDR3: TGTGCCAGCAGCCCTGTGACTACCAACTATGGCTACACCTTC.

V is TRBV6-2 or TRBV6-3 and J is TRBJ2-2; D not resolved. V was shortened by 3 bases and J by 6 bases, with 5 bases between the two germline ends. The CDR3 spans 12 residues. The germline gives CDR1 MNHEY, CDR2 SVGEGT. Here the CDR3 reads CASSYTAGELFF. The CDR3 coding sequence is TGTGCCAGCAGTTATACTGCCGGGGAGCTGTTTTTT.

For this clone: This sample also contains other DNA sequences that code for the same CDR3. The chain couples TRBV4-1 to TRBJ1-5, with D unclear. The germline gives CDR1 MGHRA, CDR2 YSYEKL. The CDR3 sequence is 14 residues long. V shed 0 bases and J shed 4 bases, with 7 bases lying between them. As DNA, the CDR3 is TGCGCCAGCAGCCAAGACGGAGGAAATCAGCCCCAGCATTTT. This sequence encodes CASSQDGGNQPQHF.

J is TRBJ1-1 and V is TRBV2; the match to TRBD1 covers 9 bases. Trimming at V came to 5 bases and at J to 3 bases, leaving 4 bases not matched to a gene. Germline values: CDR1 SNHLY, CDR2 FYNNEI. CDR3 length equals 14 residues. CDR3 in DNA: TGTGCCAGCAGTCTCGACAGGGGGTACACTGAAGCTTTCTTT. Protein product: CASSLDRGYTEAFF.